This paragraph covers one TCR beta chain sequence. The antigen is not known. Measured with immunoSEQ multiplex PCR; TCRdb has only the in-frame clones, and not every one. The sample holds 440,000 or so clones, around 93% seen once. This sample is part of a study of Ad26.COV2.S vaccination and SARS-CoV-2 variants. Regarding treatment: 15 to 20 received Ad26.COV2.S at low or high dose, single or two shots; 5 received placebo; per-sample allocation not given. Sampling was performed 63 days after the first vaccine or placebo injection. Looked up from germline, CDR1 is SNHLY and CDR2 is FYNNEI. After removal of 4 bases from V and 4 bases from J, the junction contained 6 bases not matched to a gene. The CDR3 sequence is 14 residues long. Whole-study findings and limits: Comparability of non-spike TCR breadth was observed across vaccine and placebo recipients.

Sequenced here: peripheral blood, sampled in a trial of Ad26.COV2.S vaccine versus placebo. This sequence was found in a person between 18 and 65 years old who received the Ad26.COV2.S COVID-19 vaccine or a placebo. This chain uses TRBV2 with TRBJ1-2; 7 bases agree with TRBD1. The CDR3 bases are TGTGCCAGCAGTGTTTCTTCAGGGGGCTATGGCTACACCTTC. Residues: CASSVSSGGYGYTF.